This entry concerns a single T cell receptor (beta chain). These data originate in a study of monozygotic twins with inflammatory bowel disease. This CDR3 has 15 residues. CDR1 and CDR2 from the germline V gene are DFQATT and SNEGSKA (reference sequence). TCRdb re-called the 5' RACE reads and gives one entry per CDR3 protein, without DNA. This specimen shows about 380,000 distinct CDR3 sequences; the ten leading clones hold 2.6%. The sequenced sample consisted of blood. The chain carries TRBV20-1 and TRBJ2-1. This TCR derives from a human donor with ulcerative colitis or Crohn's disease, or a healthy co-twin of an affected twin (not recorded which). The CDR3 protein is CSARGRVSSYNEQFF.